This TCR beta chain was sequenced in a study of T cells in Graves' hyperthyroidism and ophthalmopathy. Background on the study: Once the initial diagnosis was made, peripheral blood was obtained before any treatment.

Study-level results: Among clonotypes expanded in thyroid above 0.001, most were also found in blood. Ophthalmopathy was model-predicted a median roughly 6.2 months pre-onset.

This clonotype was found a few times. Its matching antigen is unknown. This may be a read error, as it is one base from a much larger clone. For Graves' hyperthyroidism to be stable, ophthalmopathy could not progress within 18 months. Trimming took 0 bases from V and 0 from J, leaving 17 bases between them. Germline CDR1 is LGHDT and CDR2 is YNNKEL (reference sequence). The CDR3 runs to 18 residues. Regions amplified from RNA transcripts were the TCR beta CDR3 regions. A set of HTBI primers served as the primers for a first-round RT-PCR of the TCR CDR3. MiXCR, applied by TCRdb to the multiplex PCR reads, yields one record per CDR3 protein. The sample has under 400,000 distinct CDR3 sequences; around 13% are singletons.

The chain recombines TRBV3-1 with TRBJ1-1, with a tentative D call TRBD1 (6 bases). This receptor was obtained from a woman aged 60-75 years with Graves' hyperthyroidism. Material for sequencing was blood. The CDR3 nucleotides read TGTGCCAGCAGCCAAGATCGGGGGCGACGGGGTTTGAACACTGAAGCTTTCTTT. It translates to CASSQDRGRRGLNTEAFF.